These 18 T cell receptor beta chains were sequenced from one sample in a study of response to subunit inactivated influenza vaccine (dated by TCRdb to 2017 to 2018). Receptor amplification or capture employed RT-PCR. Reads for this sample came from an Illumina HiSeq 2500. TCRdb trimmed the raw reads at Q25, called clones with MiXCR and kept productive beta chains. Under each unique CDR3 protein, matching rows form one entry showing the most common genes and DNA. Present in this sample are about 540,000 distinct CDR3 sequences, around 21% of which were seen just once. 2.5% to 3.5% of the sample comes from the top ten. This same sample was also taken into another study, of T cells expressing NK-cell markers. The second study reports: TCR beta cDNA libraries were prepared using 5'RACE template switching, which introduced a universal primer site and unique molecular identifiers.

The source was CD4+ T cells sorted from PBMCs, collected 11 to 12 days after vaccination. Receptors originate from a man aged 50 to 59 who received an inactivated influenza vaccine. Donor details come from another sample of the same person, matched by shared clones.

The CDR3 nucleotides are TGCGCCAGCAGCCCTGGGGGGGCGACCACCGGGGAGCTGTTTTTT. It specifies CASSPGGATTGELFF. The V and J genes are TRBV5-1 and TRBJ2-2; possibly TRBD2 for D (7 bases). Germline V lookup: CDR1 SGHRS, CDR2 YFSETQ. Trimming cost V 4 bases and J 4 bases, with 14 bases left between them. This CDR3 spans 15 amino acids.

The V gene is TRBV2, the J gene TRBJ2-1; 14 bases are shared with TRBD2. J lost 7 bases, V lost 4 bases, and 6 bases had no gene match. The CDR3 runs to 16 residues. Germline assignment: CDR1 SNHLY and CDR2 FYNNEI. The chain's CDR3 is CASSAGLAGVGNEQFF. Here the CDR3 DNA reads TGTGCCAGCAGTGCGGGACTAGCGGGAGTAGGTAATGAGCAGTTCTTC. Full variable domain (remainder filled in from reference TRBV2 and TRBJ2-1): EPEVTQTPSHQVTQMGQEVILRCVPISNHLYFYWYRQILGQKVEFLVSFYNNEISEKSEIFDDQFSVERPDGSNFTLKIRSTKLEDSAMYFCASSAGLAGVGNEQFFGPGTRLTVL.

V and J are TRBV20-1 and TRBJ2-3; 10 positions agree with TRBD1. After removal of 6 bases from V and 4 bases from J, the junction contained 10 bases not matched to a gene. CDR1 and CDR2 from the germline V gene are DFQATT and SNEGSKA (reference sequence). CDR3 length equals 15 residues. The CDR3 nucleotides read TGCAGTGCCAAACGACAGGGGGCAGGGGCAGATACGCAGTATTTT. The encoded protein is CSAKRQGAGADTQYF.

The chain employs TRBV12-3 or TRBV12-4 and TRBJ2-3, with unresolved D. This CDR3 is 15 amino acids long. Trimming removed 4 bases at V and 0 bases at J, with 11 bases between. CDR3 in amino acids: CASSWRRLSTDTQYF. The CDR3 DNA sequence: TGTGCCAGCAGTTGGAGACGGCTTAGCACAGATACGCAGTATTTT.

The chain has TRBV11-3 and TRBJ2-7, with D hard to call. Per the germline V gene, CDR1 is SGHNT and CDR2 is YENEEA. The CDR3 totals 15 residues. V gave up 0 bases and J gave up 3 bases, with 12 bases separating them. The CDR3 sequence: CASSLEPSGRYEQYF. The DNA for the CDR3 is TGTGCCAGCAGCTTAGAACCAAGTGGGCGCTACGAGCAGTACTTC.

This clonotype was picked up many times. The rearrangement links TRBV6-2 or TRBV6-3 to TRBJ1-1; 8 bases line up with TRBD1. Germline V gene lookup returns CDR1 MNHEY and CDR2 SVGEGT. This CDR3 comprises 13 residues. V lost 6 bases, J lost 7 bases, and 7 bases stayed unmatched. The CDR3 sequence is CASRRRGQNEAFF. The CDR3 DNA reads TGTGCCAGCAGACGCAGGGGGCAAAATGAAGCTTTCTTT.

The V gene is TRBV5-1, the J gene TRBJ2-2; D assignment may be TRBD1 or TRBD2 (5 bases each). The CDR3 length is 15 residues. Trimming stripped 4 bases from V and 3 bases from J, with 13 bases between. Germline V lookup: CDR1 SGHRS, CDR2 YFSETQ. The CDR3 DNA is TGCGCCAGCAGCATCTCCGGGACCGACACCGGGGAGCTGTTTTTT. Protein sequence: CASSISGTDTGELFF.

This clonotype came up a few times. CDR3 DNA sequence: TGCAGCGTTGCGTTTGACAGGTCGACCGGGGAGCTGTTTTTT. Protein sequence: CSVAFDRSTGELFF. The chain has TRBV29-1 and TRBJ2-2; D perhaps matches TRBD1 (6 bases). Germline CDR1 reads SQVTM; CDR2 reads ANQGSEA. V gave up 4 bases and J gave up 5 bases, with 14 bases separating them. The CDR3 sequence is 14 residues long.

The rearrangement links TRBV10-3 to TRBJ2-5; D not resolved. The ends were cut back, 2 bases at V and 5 bases at J, with 6 bases in the middle. The length of the CDR3 is 12 residues. Germline V gene data show CDR1 as ENHRY and CDR2 as SYGVKD. In DNA, the CDR3 is TGTGCCATCAGTGAGCTTCCGGAGACCCAGTACTTC. Amino acid sequence: CAISELPETQYF.

The gene calls are TRBV6-2 or TRBV6-3 and TRBJ2-7; 10 bases are a match to TRBD2. CDR3 size: 16 residues. The V and J ends lost 2 bases and 1 base, in that order; junction bases with no gene match: 5. Germline V CDR1 and CDR2: MNHEY, SVGEGT. CDR3 amino acids: CASSYDLAGASYEQYF. CDR3 DNA: TGTGCCAGCAGTTACGATCTAGCGGGGGCATCCTACGAGCAGTACTTC.

This chain connects TRBV10-3 to TRBJ2-3; a weak D match, TRBD2 (5 bases). Germline CDR1 ENHRY, CDR2 SYGVKD. Trimming took 2 bases from V and 2 from J, leaving 8 bases between them. CDR3 size: 14 residues. The CDR3 DNA reads as TGTGCCATCAGTGAGCTCGGGGTCACAGATACGCAGTATTTT. It codes for CAISELGVTDTQYF.

This clonotype came up a few times. V usage is TRBV12-3 or TRBV12-4 and J usage is TRBJ2-3; TRBD2 matches at 11 bases. Trimming removed 6 bases from V and 0 bases from J; junction bases left unmatched: 2. The length of the CDR3 is 15 residues. The CDR3: CASRVAGGSTDTQYF. CDR3 DNA: TGTGCCAGCAGGGTAGCGGGGGGGAGCACAGATACGCAGTATTTT.

The chain recombines TRBV10-3 with TRBJ2-5; unclear D gene. CDR3 length equals 13 residues. Germline V CDR1 and CDR2: ENHRY, SYGVKD. The V end lost 1 base, the J end lost 2 bases, and 5 bases lay between the germline ends. In DNA, the CDR3 is TGTGCCATCAGTGAGTGGCAGCAAGAGACCCAGTACTTC. As protein: CAISEWQQETQYF.

This clonotype was detected ten times or more. V is TRBV11-2 and J is TRBJ1-2; D uncertain. The CDR3 extends over 15 amino acids. CDR1 and CDR2 (germline): SGHAT, FQNNGV. Trimming took 2 bases from V and 7 from J, leaving 17 bases between them. CDR3 in amino acids: CASSLSDIMAGGYTF. The DNA for the CDR3 is TGTGCCAGCAGCTTATCCGACATTATGGCAGGTGGCTACACCTTC.

The chain combines TRBV6-5 with TRBJ2-3; D remains ambiguous. Trimming cost V 0 bases and J 0 bases, with 10 bases left between them. This CDR3 region has 16 residues. Germline loops: CDR1 MNHEY, CDR2 SVGAGI. CDR3 sequence reads: CASSYSVVVSTDTQYF. The DNA of the CDR3 is TGTGCCAGCAGTTACTCGGTCGTTGTGAGCACAGATACGCAGTATTTT.

J is TRBJ1-2 and V is TRBV18; TRBD1 matches at 7 bases. The J segment lost 9 bases and the V segment lost 2 bases, leaving 6 bases of the junction unmatched. The length of the CDR3 is 13 residues. The germline gives CDR1 KGHSH, CDR2 LQKENI. CDR3 coding DNA: TGTGCCAGCTCACCAATGGGACAGCAGAGCTACACCTTC. This codes for CASSPMGQQSYTF.

This clonotype was seen a few times. The chain has TRBV7-8 and TRBJ2-3; D might be TRBD2 (5 bases). Trimming cost V 10 bases and J 0 bases, with 14 bases left between them. The CDR3 loop spans 14 amino acids. Per germline, CDR1 SGHVS and CDR2 FQNEAQ. The CDR3 nucleotides are TGTGCCATAAAAGCGGAAATAAGCACAGATACGCAGTATTTT. It codes for CAIKAEISTDTQYF.

This chain joins TRBV20-1 and TRBJ2-5, with TRBD1 matching 7 bases. Germline V gives CDR1 DFQATT, CDR2 SNEGSKA (reference sequence). Trimming removed 2 bases from V and 1 base from J; junction bases left unmatched: 7. This CDR3 has 15 amino acids. The CDR3 DNA sequence: TGCAGTGCTAGACAACAGGGGAGCGCCCAAGAGACCCAGTACTTC. Translated: CSARQQGSAQETQYF.